These 21 T cell receptor beta chains originate from one sample sequenced in a study of blood T cell repertoires in COVID-19. The method was immunoSEQ multiplex PCR; TCRdb's version includes in-frame clones alone and lacks a portion of them. The table records some 200,000 clones, approximately 90% of them present only once. Material for sequencing was PBMCs or T cells enriched from blood (not recorded which). All receptors derive from a woman between 25 and 40 years old who had recovered from COVID-19.

V and J are TRBV14 and TRBJ1-1; D uncertain. This CDR3 region has 12 residues. V lost 4 bases and J 5 bases, leaving 8 bases between the germline ends. CDR1 and CDR2 from the germline V gene are SGHDN and FVKESK. The CDR3 is CASSRERTEAFF. The CDR3, as DNA: TGTGCCAGCAGCCGCGAGAGGACTGAAGCTTTCTTT.

The rearrangement uses TRBV28 and TRBJ1-4, with D unresolved. V was shortened by 1 base and J by 8 bases, with 8 bases between the two germline ends. CDR3 length: 13 amino acids. Per the germline V gene, CDR1 is MDHEN and CDR2 is SYDVKM. CDR3 region: CASSLSGREKLFF. The CDR3, as DNA: TGTGCCAGCAGTTTATCGGGTAGGGAAAAACTGTTTTTT.

V gene TRBV7-9 combines with J gene TRBJ1-2; D is unresolved. CDR3 length: 17 residues. The V end was cut by 1 base, the J end by 0 bases, with 15 bases between. Germline lookup yields CDR1 SEHNR and CDR2 FQNEAQ (reference sequence). CDR3 region: CASSLEGRIEANYGYTF. The CDR3 nucleotides are TGTGCCAGCAGCTTAGAAGGCAGGATCGAAGCTAACTATGGCTACACCTTC.

V and J are TRBV5-5 and TRBJ2-3; 9 bases align to TRBD2. Looked up from germline, CDR1 is SGHKS and CDR2 is YYEKEE (reference sequence). The CDR3 is 18 amino acids. Unmatched junction bases numbered 10, after V lost 0 bases and J lost 2 bases. This CDR3 reads CASSLEPSGDEDTDTQYF. The CDR3 nucleotides read TGTGCCAGCAGCTTGGAGCCTAGCGGGGATGAGGACACAGATACGCAGTATTTT.

In its sample, this clone was seen a few times. The chain uses TRBV5-1 and TRBJ2-6, with 7 bases aligning to TRBD1. Per germline, CDR1 SGHRS and CDR2 YFSETQ. The CDR3 is made up of 21 amino acids. V lost 3 bases and J lost 0; bases outside the gene matches: 18. The CDR3 bases are TGCGCCAGCAGCTCAAAACCAACAGGGGACGTTACGAACTCTGGGGCCAACGTCCTGACTTTC. Protein: CASSSKPTGDVTNSGANVLTF. Full variable domain (remainder filled in from reference TRBV5-1 and TRBJ2-6): KAGVTQTPRYLIKTRGQQVTLSCSPISGHRSVSWYQQTPGQGLQFLFEYFSETQRNKGNFPGRFSGRQFSNSRSEMNVSTLELGDSALYLCASSSKPTGDVTNSGANVLTFGAGSRLTVL.

The chain combines TRBV7-2 with TRBJ2-6; D gene unclear. Trimming shortened V by 5 bases and J by 1 base, and 12 bases separated the two germline ends. CDR1 and CDR2 from the germline V gene are SGHTA and FQGNSA. CDR3 length equals 16 residues. The CDR3 DNA follows: TGTGCCAGCAGCCTCCCCCCCGGGTCTGGGGCCAACGTCCTGACTTTC. It is translated as CASSLPPGSGANVLTF.

This rearrangement joins TRBV11-3 to TRBJ2-1; TRBD2 matches at 10 bases. Trimming at V came to 5 bases and at J to 6 bases, leaving 7 bases not matched to a gene. This CDR3 is built from 15 residues. Germline V gene sequence: CDR1 SGHNT, CDR2 YENEEA. Here the CDR3 DNA reads TGTGCCAGCAGCGCCAGCGGGGGGGCGAGCAATGAGCAGTTCTTC. Translated, it gives CASSASGGASNEQFF.

The chain uses TRBV30 and TRBJ1-1; possible D gene TRBD1, 5 bases. The CDR3 length is 16 residues. V dropped 0 bases and J dropped 3 bases, with 17 bases sitting between them. Germline V gene sequence: CDR1 GTSNPN, CDR2 SVGIG (reference sequence). CDR3: CAWSVRSGTGDTEAFF. The CDR3 nucleotides read TGTGCCTGGAGTGTACGAAGCGGGACTGGGGACACTGAAGCTTTCTTT.

This chain links TRBV5-6 with TRBJ1-2; D uncertain. The V end was cut by 1 base, the J end by 7 bases, with 11 bases between. The germline V gene encodes CDR1 SGHDT and CDR2 YYEEEE. The CDR3 covers 13 residues. DNA for the CDR3: TGTGCCAGCAGCTTGTATCTTCTGAGTGGCTACACCTTC. Translation: CASSLYLLSGYTF.

J is TRBJ1-5 and V is TRBV6-5; the match to TRBD1 covers 8 bases. Unmatched junction bases numbered 8, after V lost 7 bases and J lost 6 bases. There are 14 residues in the CDR3. Germline V gene sequence: CDR1 MNHEY, CDR2 SVGAGI. The CDR3 DNA follows: TGTGCCAGCATCAACCAGGGGGCGATTCAGCCCCAGCATTTT. Translating it yields CASINQGAIQPQHF.

The V gene is TRBV10-3, the J gene TRBJ2-7, with 8 bases fitting TRBD2. Germline CDR1 is ENHRY and CDR2 is SYGVKD. V lost 4 bases to trimming and J lost 2 bases; unmatched junction nucleotides: 16. CDR3 length: 18 residues. The CDR3 sequence: CAISGAPSGYTSAYEQYF. The CDR3 DNA is TGTGCCATCAGTGGTGCCCCTAGCGGGTATACTTCAGCCTACGAGCAGTACTTC.

This rearrangement joins TRBV7-2 to TRBJ2-7; TRBD1 matches 10 bases. The CDR3 covers 13 residues. Unmatched junction bases numbered 6, after V lost 3 bases and J lost 10 bases. Looked up from germline, CDR1 is SGHTA and CDR2 is FQGNSA. CDR3 region: CASSFRDRGPQYF. The DNA for the CDR3 is TGTGCCAGCAGCTTCCGCGACAGGGGGCCTCAGTACTTC.

The chain carries TRBV11-3 and TRBJ2-1; no clear D. Trimming took 5 bases from V and 6 from J, leaving 17 bases between them. This CDR3 contains 15 residues. Germline CDR1 is SGHNT and CDR2 is YENEEA. In DNA form, the CDR3 reads TGTGCCAGCAGCCCGGCGGCCCTAGTTATCAATGAGCAGTTCTTC. Translated, it gives CASSPAALVINEQFF.

This clone was found a few times. This rearrangement joins TRBV6-4 to TRBJ2-2, with D maybe TRBD1 (6 bases). Per the germline V gene, CDR1 is MRHNA and CDR2 is SNTAGT. V lost 2 bases and J lost 4, with 8 bases in between. The CDR3 length is 14 residues. In DNA form, the CDR3 reads TGTGCCAGCAGTGACAGGGGGAGCACCGGGGAGCTGTTTTTT. Protein sequence: CASSDRGSTGELFF.

The V gene is TRBV7-6, the J gene TRBJ2-1; 8 bases are a match to TRBD2. From germline, CDR1 is SGHVS and CDR2 FNYEAQ. The CDR3 has 17 residues. Trimming removed 0 bases from V and 4 bases from J; junction bases left unmatched: 8. The DNA for the CDR3 is TGTGCCAGCAGCTTAGCGTGGGGGACTAGGTCTTACAATGAGCAGTTCTTC. As protein: CASSLAWGTRSYNEQFF. The whole variable domain, remainder taken from reference TRBV7-6 and TRBJ2-1, is GAGVSQSPRYKVTKRGQDVALRCDPISGHVSLYWYRQALGQGPEFLTYFNYEAQQDKSGLPNDRFSAERPEGSISTLTIQRTEQRDSAMYRCASSLAWGTRSYNEQFFGPGTRLTVL.

In nucleotides, the CDR3 is TGTGCCAGTAGTATACCGGAACGCAAAGGGGGTCAGCCCCAGCATTTT. It yields the protein CASSIPERKGGQPQHF. This chain uses TRBV19 with TRBJ1-5; D is perhaps TRBD1 (6 bases). Germline V gives CDR1 LNHDA, CDR2 SQIVND (reference sequence). The ends were cut back, 2 bases at V and 6 bases at J, with 17 bases in the middle. This CDR3 has 16 amino acids.

The chain joins TRBV3-1 (or the pseudogene TRBV3-2) to TRBJ1-2; perhaps TRBD1 as D (6 bases). The CDR3 loop spans 15 amino acids. The ends were cut back, 2 bases at V and 7 bases at J, with 17 bases in the middle. Germline lookup yields CDR1 LGHDT and CDR2 YNNKEL (reference sequence). The CDR3 DNA reads as TGTGCCAGCAGCCAAATCCGGGGAGGGGGAAGTGGCTACACCTTC. This sequence encodes CASSQIRGGGSGYTF.

This clone was detected only a few times. V usage is TRBV11-2 and J usage is TRBJ1-5, with D uncertain. The CDR3 runs 16 residues. Germline lookup yields CDR1 SGHAT and CDR2 FQNNGV. The ends were cut back, 4 bases at V and 6 bases at J, with 19 bases in the middle. DNA for the CDR3: TGTGCCAGCAGCTGGGAGGGTCAGGCCCGTCTTCAGCCCCAGCATTTT. Protein sequence: CASSWEGQARLQPQHF.

The chain employs TRBV27 and TRBJ2-3, with a possible D match to TRBD1 (6 bases). Trimming removed 6 bases at V and 2 bases at J, with 12 bases between. CDR1 MNHEY and CDR2 SMNVEV come from the germline V gene (reference sequence). The CDR3 has 14 residues. The CDR3 nucleotides are TGTGCCAGCAGCCTAGGACAGAACACAGATACGCAGTATTTT. Protein product: CASSLGQNTDTQYF.

In its sample, this clone was seen a few times. V and J are TRBV7-2 and TRBJ2-7; TRBD2 matches at 13 bases. From germline, CDR1 is SGHTA and CDR2 FQGNSA. This CDR3 has 16 residues. After removal of 5 bases from V and 0 bases from J, the junction contained 4 bases not matched to a gene. The CDR3 loop is CASSARLAGGSYEQYF. CDR3 bases: TGTGCCAGCAGCGCCCGACTAGCGGGGGGCTCCTACGAGCAGTACTTC.

This chain's CDR3 is CASSLGVAGAYEQYF. The CDR3 DNA is TGTGCCAGCAGCTTAGGAGTAGCGGGAGCCTACGAGCAGTACTTC. The rearrangement uses TRBV7-9 and TRBJ2-7, with 9 bases lining up with TRBD2. J lost 2 bases, V lost 1 base, and 3 bases had no gene match. The CDR3 length is 15 residues. Germline values: CDR1 SEHNR, CDR2 FQNEAQ (reference sequence).